This T cell receptor (beta chain) derives from a study of T cell repertoires in cytomegalovirus infection. Findings and caveats of the study: The ex vivo response was dominated by HLA-C-restricted CMV-specific TCR beta clonotypes. Carriers of CMV and the relevant HLA type were discriminated by public TCR beta frequency.

Each CDR3 protein gets one entry after TCRdb re-called the reads with MiXCR. The table has hundreds of thousands of distinct CDR3 sequences, less than 40% seen once. In the case of this clonotype: The antigen remains undetermined.

V was clipped by 5 bases and J by 1 base, with 17 bases between them. The CDR3 has 16 residues. The rearrangement links TRBV12-3 or TRBV12-4 to TRBJ1-2; possibly TRBD1 for D (5 bases). The TCR comes from a human donor in good health (CMV status not recorded). Some clones in this sample may be carry-over from other donors' samples. The specimen sequenced was PBMCs. For the CDR3, the DNA is TGTGCCAGCAGTCTAACGGGGACCTATCGTAACTATGGCTACACCTTC. It specifies CASSLTGTYRNYGYTF.